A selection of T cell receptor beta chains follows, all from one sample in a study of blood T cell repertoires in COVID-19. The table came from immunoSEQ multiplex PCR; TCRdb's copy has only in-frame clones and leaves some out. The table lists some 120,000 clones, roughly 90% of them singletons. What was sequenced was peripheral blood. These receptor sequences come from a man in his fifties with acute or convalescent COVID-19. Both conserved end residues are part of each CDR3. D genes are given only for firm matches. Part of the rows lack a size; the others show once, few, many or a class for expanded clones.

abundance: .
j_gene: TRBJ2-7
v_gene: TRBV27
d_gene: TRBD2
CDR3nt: TGTGCCAGCAGGACTAGCGGCAGCTACGAGCAGTACTTC
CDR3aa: CASRTSGSYEQYF

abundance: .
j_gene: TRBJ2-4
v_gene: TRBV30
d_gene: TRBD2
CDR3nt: TGTGCCTGGAGTGTTGAGCGGGGCCTGGAGGACATTCAGTACTTC
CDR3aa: CAWSVERGLEDIQYF

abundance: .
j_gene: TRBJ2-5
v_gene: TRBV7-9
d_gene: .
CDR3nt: TGTGCCAGCAGCTTGCGGGACCAAGAGACCCAGTACTTC
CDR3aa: CASSLRDQETQYF

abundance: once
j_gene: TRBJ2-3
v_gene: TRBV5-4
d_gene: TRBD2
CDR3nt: TGTGCCAGCAGCTATACGGGACTAGCGGGAACAGATACGCAGTATTTT
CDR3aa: CASSYTGLAGTDTQYF

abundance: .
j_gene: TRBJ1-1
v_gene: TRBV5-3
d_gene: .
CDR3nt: TGTGCCAGAAGCCCCGAAGCCTTTGACAGCCGGAACACTGAAGCTTTCTTT
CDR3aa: CARSPEAFDSRNTEAFF

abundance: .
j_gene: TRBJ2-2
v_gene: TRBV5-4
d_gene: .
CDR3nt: TGTGCCAGCAGCTTAGGACTGGATACGAACACCGGGGAGCTGTTTTTT
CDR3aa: CASSLGLDTNTGELFF

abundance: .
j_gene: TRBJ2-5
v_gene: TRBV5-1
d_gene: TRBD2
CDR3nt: TGCGCCAGCAGCTCCGCAGGACTAGTGAGGTATCAAGAGACCCAGTACTTC
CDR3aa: CASSSAGLVRYQETQYF

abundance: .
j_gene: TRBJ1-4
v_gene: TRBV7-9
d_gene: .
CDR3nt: TGTGCCAGCGGAGGACGGAACGCAACTAATGAAAAACTGTTTTTT
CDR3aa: CASGGRNATNEKLFF

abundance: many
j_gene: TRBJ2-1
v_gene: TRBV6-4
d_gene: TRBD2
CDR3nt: TGTGCCAGCAGTGACTCGACTAGCGGGAGCAATGAGCAGTTCTTC
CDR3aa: CASSDSTSGSNEQFF

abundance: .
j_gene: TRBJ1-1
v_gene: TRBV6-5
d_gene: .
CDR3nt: TGTGCCAGCAGATGGGACACAATGAACACTGAAGCTTTCTTT
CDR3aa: CASRWDTMNTEAFF

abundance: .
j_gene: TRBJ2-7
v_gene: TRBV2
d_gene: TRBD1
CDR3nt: TGTGCCAGCAGTGGCCAGGGGGCCCTCTACGAGCAGTACTTC
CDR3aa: CASSGQGALYEQYF

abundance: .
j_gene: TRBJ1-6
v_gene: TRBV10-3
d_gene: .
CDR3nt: TGTGCCATCACCCCTATTCTGGATTCACCCCTCCACTTT
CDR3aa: CAITPILDSPLHF

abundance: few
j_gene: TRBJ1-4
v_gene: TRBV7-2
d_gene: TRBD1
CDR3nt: TGTGCCAGCAGCTACCAAATTCAGGGGGCCGGTGAAAAACTGTTTTTT
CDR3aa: CASSYQIQGAGEKLFF

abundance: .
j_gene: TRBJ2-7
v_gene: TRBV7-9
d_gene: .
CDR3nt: TGTGCCAGCAGCCAAGAAGGGGCGCCCACCTACGAGCAGTACTTC
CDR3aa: CASSQEGAPTYEQYF

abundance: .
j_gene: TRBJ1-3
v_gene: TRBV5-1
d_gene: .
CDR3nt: TGCGCCAGCAGCTTGTCCCTCGCCGACATTGGAAACACCATATATTTT
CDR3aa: CASSLSLADIGNTIYF

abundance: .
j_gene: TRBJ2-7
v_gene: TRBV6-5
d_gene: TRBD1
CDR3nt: TGTGCCAGCAGCAGACAGGGGCGCTACTACGAGCAGTACTTC
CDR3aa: CASSRQGRYYEQYF

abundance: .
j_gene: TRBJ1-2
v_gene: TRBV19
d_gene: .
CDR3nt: TGTGCCAGTAGTATGGGAGGGAACTATGGCTACACCTTC
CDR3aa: CASSMGGNYGYTF

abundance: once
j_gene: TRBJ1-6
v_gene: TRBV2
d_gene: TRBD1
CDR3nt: TGTGCCAGCAGTCTCGGACAGGGGTTTAATTCACCCCTCCACTTT
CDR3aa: CASSLGQGFNSPLHF

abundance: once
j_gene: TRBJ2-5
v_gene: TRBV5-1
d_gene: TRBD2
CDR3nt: TGCGCCAGCAAATGGGAGGGGCAAGCGACCCAGTACTTC
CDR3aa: CASKWEGQATQYF

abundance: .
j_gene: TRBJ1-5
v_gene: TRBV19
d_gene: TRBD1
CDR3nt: TGTGCCAGTAGTCCCTATTTTGGGACAGGGAATCAGCCCCAGCATTTT
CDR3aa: CASSPYFGTGNQPQHF

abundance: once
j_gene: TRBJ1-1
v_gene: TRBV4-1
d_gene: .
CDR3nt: TGCGCCAGCAGCCAGCAGGGTGACGGCACTGAAGCTTTCTTT
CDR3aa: CASSQQGDGTEAFF

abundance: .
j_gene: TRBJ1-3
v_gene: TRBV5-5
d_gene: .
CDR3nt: TGTGCCAGCAGCTTGCTACAGGGTCAAGGAAACACCATATATTTT
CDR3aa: CASSLLQGQGNTIYF

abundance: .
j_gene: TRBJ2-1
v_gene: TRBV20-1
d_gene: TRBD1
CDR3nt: TGCAGTGCTAGTATCTCCGCCGGGACAGGGTCCTACAATGAGCAGTTCTTC
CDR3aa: CSASISAGTGSYNEQFF

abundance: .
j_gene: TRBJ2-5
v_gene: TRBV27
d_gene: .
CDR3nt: TGTGCCAGCAGTCCCGGGGTTAGGTCACAAGAGACCCAGTACTTC
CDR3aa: CASSPGVRSQETQYF

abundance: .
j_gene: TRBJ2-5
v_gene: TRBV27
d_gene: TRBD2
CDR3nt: TGTGCCAGCAGTTCGGCGGGAGAGGGAGAAGAGACCCAGTACTTC
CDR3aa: CASSSAGEGEETQYF

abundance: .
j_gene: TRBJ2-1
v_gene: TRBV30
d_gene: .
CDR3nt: TGTGCCTGGAGTGAACTAGTGAGCAATGAGCAGTTCTTC
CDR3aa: CAWSELVSNEQFF

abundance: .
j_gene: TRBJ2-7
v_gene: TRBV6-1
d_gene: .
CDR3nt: TGTGCCAGCAGTGAAAGGGGCAGGGGACAAGAGCAGTACTTC
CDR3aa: CASSERGRGQEQYF

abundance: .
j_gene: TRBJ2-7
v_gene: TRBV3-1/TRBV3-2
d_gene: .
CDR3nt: TGTGCCAGCAGCCAAGGGTGGGGAGGGGGAAGCGAGCAGTACTTC
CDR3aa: CASSQGWGGGSEQYF

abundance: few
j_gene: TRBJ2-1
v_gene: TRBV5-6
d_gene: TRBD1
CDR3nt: TGTGCCAGCAGCCCCGGGACAGGGGATCGGGAGCAGTTCTTC
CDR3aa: CASSPGTGDREQFF

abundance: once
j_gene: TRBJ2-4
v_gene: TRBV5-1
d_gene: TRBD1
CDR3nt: TGCGCCAGCAGACCGGGACAGGGTAACAACATTCAGTACTTC
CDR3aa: CASRPGQGNNIQYF

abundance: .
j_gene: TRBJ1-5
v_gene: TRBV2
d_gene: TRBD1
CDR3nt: TGTGCCAGCGCCGCTCGACAGGGCGGCAATCAGCCCCAGCATTTT
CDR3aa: CASAARQGGNQPQHF

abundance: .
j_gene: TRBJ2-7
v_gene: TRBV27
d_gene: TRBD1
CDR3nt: TGTGCCAGCAGTCCACCCCACGGGACAGGGGTGTCCGAGCAGTACTTC
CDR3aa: CASSPPHGTGVSEQYF

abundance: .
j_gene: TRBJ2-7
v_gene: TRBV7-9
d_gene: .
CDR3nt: TGTGCCAGCAGCTTATTCCCCGGCGAGCAGTACTTC
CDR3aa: CASSLFPGEQYF

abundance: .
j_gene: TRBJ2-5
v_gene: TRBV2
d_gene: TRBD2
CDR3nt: TGTGCCAGCAGTGAAGCCTGGGGCAGCGGGATAGAGACCCAGTACTTC
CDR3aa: CASSEAWGSGIETQYF

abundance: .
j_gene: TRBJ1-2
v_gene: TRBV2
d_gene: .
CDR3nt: TGTGCCAGCAGCGGACAGACGACTAACTATGGCTACACCTTC
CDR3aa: CASSGQTTNYGYTF

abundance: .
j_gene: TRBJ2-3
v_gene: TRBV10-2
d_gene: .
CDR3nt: TGCGCCAGCAGGGCCACCTTTTTGAGCACAGATACGCAGTATTTT
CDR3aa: CASRATFLSTDTQYF

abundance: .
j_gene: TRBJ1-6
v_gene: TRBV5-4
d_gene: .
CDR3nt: TGTGCCAGCAGCACGTACACAGGGTATAATTCACCCCTCCACTTT
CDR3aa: CASSTYTGYNSPLHF

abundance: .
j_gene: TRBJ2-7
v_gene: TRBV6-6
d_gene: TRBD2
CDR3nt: TGTGCCAGCACCATGACCCGGACTAGCGGGAGTTACGAGCAGTACTTC
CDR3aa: CASTMTRTSGSYEQYF

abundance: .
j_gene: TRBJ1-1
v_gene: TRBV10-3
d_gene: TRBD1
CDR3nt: TGTGCCATCAGTCAAGCCGACAGGGGGCAGGCTGAAGCTTTCTTT
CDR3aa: CAISQADRGQAEAFF

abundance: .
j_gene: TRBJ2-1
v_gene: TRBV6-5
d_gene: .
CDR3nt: TGTGCCAGCAGCCGCCGTGGAATGACGGGTGAGCAGTTCTTC
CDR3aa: CASSRRGMTGEQFF

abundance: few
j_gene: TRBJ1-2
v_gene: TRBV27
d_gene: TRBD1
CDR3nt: TGTGCCAGCAGTCCGGACATAACAGGGGGAGCTCCTAACTATGGCTACACCTTC
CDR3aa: CASSPDITGGAPNYGYTF

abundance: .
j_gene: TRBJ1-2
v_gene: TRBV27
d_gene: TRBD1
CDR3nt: TGTGCCAGCAGATCGGAGGGACAGGGAGTTCAGGGCTACACCTTC
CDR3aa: CASRSEGQGVQGYTF

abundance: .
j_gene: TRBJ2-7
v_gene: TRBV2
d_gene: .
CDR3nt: TGTGCCAGCAGTGAGGGGGCAGGGTCAACCTACGAGCAGTACTTC
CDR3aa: CASSEGAGSTYEQYF

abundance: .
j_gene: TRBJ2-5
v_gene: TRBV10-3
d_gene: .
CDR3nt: TGTGCCATCAGTGAACACCAACTCGGGGAGACCCAGTACTTC
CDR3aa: CAISEHQLGETQYF

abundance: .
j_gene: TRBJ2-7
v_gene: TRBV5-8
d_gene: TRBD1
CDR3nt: TGTGCCAGCACCCCATCTAGCAGGGGGTCCTACGAGCAGTACTTC
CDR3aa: CASTPSSRGSYEQYF

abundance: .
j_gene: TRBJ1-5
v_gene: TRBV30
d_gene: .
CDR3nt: TGTGCCTGGAGTATCGGGGAAGGGCAGCCCCAGCATTTT
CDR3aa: CAWSIGEGQPQHF

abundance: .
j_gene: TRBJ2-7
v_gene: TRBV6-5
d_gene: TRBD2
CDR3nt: TGTGCCAGCAGTTACCGCGGGACTAGCGTAATCGACGAGCAGTACTTC
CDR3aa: CASSYRGTSVIDEQYF

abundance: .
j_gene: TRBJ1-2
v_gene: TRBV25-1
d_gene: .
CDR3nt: TGTGCCAGCAGTGAATTCGGTTTTAACTATGGCTACACCTTC
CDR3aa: CASSEFGFNYGYTF

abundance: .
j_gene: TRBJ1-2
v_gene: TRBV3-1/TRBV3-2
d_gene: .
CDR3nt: TGTGCCAGCAGCCAAGATCAACAGGGAAGTGGCTACACCTTC
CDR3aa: CASSQDQQGSGYTF

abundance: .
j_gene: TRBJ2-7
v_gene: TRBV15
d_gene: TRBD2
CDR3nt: TGTGCCACCAGCAGAGAGCCCGGGACTAGCTTCCCATCCTACGAGCAGTACTTC
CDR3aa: CATSREPGTSFPSYEQYF

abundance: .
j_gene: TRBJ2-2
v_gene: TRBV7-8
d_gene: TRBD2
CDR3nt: TGTGCCAGCAGCATAAGACTAGCGGGAGGACAGAACACCGGGGAGCTGTTTTTT
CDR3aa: CASSIRLAGGQNTGELFF

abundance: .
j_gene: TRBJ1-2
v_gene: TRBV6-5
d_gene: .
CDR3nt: TGTGCCAGCAAGACACCACTTCAGCATGGCTACACCTTC
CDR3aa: CASKTPLQHGYTF

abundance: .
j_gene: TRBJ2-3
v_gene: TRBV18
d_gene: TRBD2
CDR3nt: TGTGCCAGCTCACAACTAGCGGCCACAGATACGCAGTATTTT
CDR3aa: CASSQLAATDTQYF

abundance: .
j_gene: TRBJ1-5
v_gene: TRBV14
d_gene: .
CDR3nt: TGTGCCAGCAGCCAAGGGTGCGGGGAAGGGCTCAATCAGCCCCAGCATTTT
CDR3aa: CASSQGCGEGLNQPQHF

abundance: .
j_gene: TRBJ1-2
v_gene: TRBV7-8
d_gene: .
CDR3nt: TGTGCCAGCCTGGGCGCCGGCTATGGCTACACCTTC
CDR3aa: CASLGAGYGYTF